This TCR beta chain was sequenced for a study of blood T cells in healthy people across ages. A second PCR, run for roughly 7 to 12 cycles, used a sample-barcoded 5' primer plus a J-beta primer mix. Via MiXCR, TCRdb re-called the 5' RACE reads, giving one row per CDR3 protein. The sample lists about 1.4 million distinct CDR3 sequences, roughly 64% occurring once. In its sample, this clonotype was seen once. CDR1 LNHNV and CDR2 YYDKDF come from the germline V gene (reference sequence). J gave up 0 bases and V 8 bases, and 12 bases lay outside the gene matches. The CDR3 is made up of 18 amino acids. The clonotype originates from a man between 18 and 35 years old in good health. This chain links TRBV15 with TRBJ1-6, with 8 bases aligning to TRBD1. The sample taken for sequencing was blood. The CDR3 loop is CATREDRQGSSYNSPLHF. The CDR3 region has the DNA TGTGCCACCCGCGAGGATCGACAGGGGAGCTCCTATAATTCACCCCTCCACTTT.